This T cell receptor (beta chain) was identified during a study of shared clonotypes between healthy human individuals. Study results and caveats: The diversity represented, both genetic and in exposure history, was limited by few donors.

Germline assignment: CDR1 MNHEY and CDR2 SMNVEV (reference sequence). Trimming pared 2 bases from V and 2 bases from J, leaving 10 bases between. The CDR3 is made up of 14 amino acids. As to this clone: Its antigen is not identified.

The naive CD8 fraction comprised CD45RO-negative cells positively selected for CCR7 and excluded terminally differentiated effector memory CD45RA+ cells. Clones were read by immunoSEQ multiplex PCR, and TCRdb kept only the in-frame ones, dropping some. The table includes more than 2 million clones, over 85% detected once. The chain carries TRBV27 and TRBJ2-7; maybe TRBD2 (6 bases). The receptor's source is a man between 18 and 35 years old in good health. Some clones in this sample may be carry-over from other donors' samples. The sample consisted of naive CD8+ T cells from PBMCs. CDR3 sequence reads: CASSLGGNAYEQYF. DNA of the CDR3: TGTGCCAGCAGTTTAGGCGGGAACGCCTACGAGCAGTACTTC.